Listed below are T cell receptor beta chains from one sample, sequenced in a study of CD8 T cells in Susac syndrome. From the immunoSEQ multiplex PCR reads, TCRdb called clonotypes with MiXCR, one entry per CDR3 protein. The sample has roughly 180,000 distinct CDR3 sequences; about 94% are singletons. Sequencing input: CD4+ T cells from PBMCs. Receptors originate from a human donor in good health. The conserved cysteine and the conserved F or W are not part of the CDR3 here. The D gene is left open where the match is weak.

NA TRBV6-2/TRBV6-3 ASSSPLSGHYEQY
TRBD2 TRBV7-9 ASRREGPDTQY
NA TRBV25-1 ASSGPPRSYNEQF
TRBD1 TRBV7-9 ASRPNRTGRNYGYT
NA TRBV6-2/TRBV6-3 ASSPGSAPYT
NA TRBV3-1 ASSQGAEGGTQY
TRBD1 TRBV28 ASRGTGSNQPQH
TRBD1 TRBV30 AWRLRDRAVGTEAF
NA TRBV14 ASRGGTYEQY
NA TRBV7-2 ASSQGLLTDTQY
TRBD2 TRBV7-8 ASSPVTSGSTDTQY
NA TRBV6-1 ASSGAGAAYEQY
NA TRBV4-3 ASSQDPGRGQPQH
NA TRBV4-3 ASSPTSAKNIQY
NA TRBV30 AWSRDIYGYT
TRBD1 TRBV27 ASSKKGTANYGYT
NA TRBV7-3 ASSSGPTKTGELF
NA TRBV30 AWSVGRLYGYT
NA TRBV13 ASSLDSGYGYT
NA TRBV27 ASSPTGQAQY
NA TRBV11-2 ASSFRQLQETQY
NA TRBV4-1 ASSQEVINYGYT
NA TRBV20-1 SARDSPLDTQY
NA TRBV3-1 ASSRRQALEGANVLT
TRBD2 TRBV5-1 ASSLMTSLDTQY
NA TRBV20-1 SARARHNEQF
TRBD1 TRBV5-4 ASSPGTGYNEQF
TRBD2 TRBV29-1 SVSGRAGPDTQY
NA TRBV30 ALLGHFGSTDTQY
TRBD1 TRBV18 ASSPDGQAGQPQH
TRBD1 TRBV7-2 ASSYRQGELYEQY
NA TRBV29-1 SVERLSGANVLT
NA TRBV6-2/TRBV6-3 ASSFLGSERETQY
NA TRBV12-3/TRBV12-4 ASSTRDTQY
TRBD1 TRBV6-6 ASSSGQGASQPQH
NA TRBV29-1 SVGPSGANVLT
NA TRBV29-1 SVSVGRNEQF
NA TRBV11-2 ASSLGPNNEQF
NA TRBV6-5 ASSYSVRAKNIQY
NA TRBV19 ASSIGGLRNTGELF
NA TRBV7-2 ASSARQRRSYEQY
TRBD1 TRBV20-1 SASPGQGHHTQY
TRBD2 TRBV24-1 ATSVTSGSTDTQY
NA TRBV30 AWSPFTDTQY
TRBD2 TRBV3-1 ASSQDKRARLAGGADTQY
TRBD2 TRBV9 ASSPRTSGSEETQY
TRBD2 TRBV18 ASSRPSGSSYNEQF
NA TRBV5-4 ASSLIFGGSTDTQY
NA TRBV29-1 SVDKGRRGTDTQY
NA TRBV14 ASSQEVTGPTSYNEQF
NA TRBV9 ASSVGTGELF
NA TRBV3-1 ASSLTWTGELF
NA TRBV4-1 ASSQVQGSGNEQF
NA TRBV12-3/TRBV12-4 ASSLGGPTYEQY
NA TRBV14 ASSQRGAGAYEQY
TRBD2 TRBV20-1 SARPILASSYNEQF
NA TRBV29-1 SAERGGDGYT
NA TRBV7-2 ASSLARLVQETQY
NA TRBV11-2 ASSQNRNSYEQY
NA TRBV20-1 SARDPPLSTEAF